This TCR beta chain originates from a study of blood T cell repertoires in COVID-19. Whole-study context: Both acute and convalescent COVID-19 samples were obtained from the United States, Italy and Spain.

Losses at the gene ends were 3 bases for V and 4 bases for J; bases not matched to a gene: 8. The CDR3 extends over 17 amino acids. CDR1 is SGHTA, CDR2 FQGTGA, per germline. As handled by the study authors: Estimation of nucleated cell counts was performed using reference gene primer amplification. Sequenced by immunoSEQ multiplex PCR; TCRdb stores in-frame clones only, minus some. Clone size and the V and J calls come from that table; the DNA yielded D and trimming. Of some 120,000 clones listed, almost 70% were seen once; the top ten hold 2.2%. The source is a woman aged 65 to 85 with acute or convalescent COVID-19. The chain combines TRBV7-3 with TRBJ2-6, with 8 bases matching TRBD2. Sequencing was done on a sample of peripheral blood. The CDR3 bases are TGTGCCAGCAGCTTTTCGGGACTAGGTAGAGGGGCCAACGTCCTGACTTTC. Translated, it gives CASSFSGLGRGANVLTF.